This T cell receptor beta chain was captured in a study of cytomegalovirus exposure and HLA in healthy donors. The length of the CDR3 is 15 residues. Germline values: CDR1 SEHNR, CDR2 FQNEAQ (reference sequence). The V end lost 2 bases, the J end lost 3 bases, and 14 bases lay between the germline ends. Researchers ran the PCR with 60 Vbeta and 13 Jbeta primers. Sequencing used immunoSEQ multiplex PCR; TCRdb keeps in-frame clones, though not all of them. Of approximately 200,000 clones in the sample, approximately 85% were seen once. This chain links TRBV7-9 with TRBJ2-7, with D perhaps TRBD2 (5 bases). The source is a woman in her 50s in good health and CMV-seronegative. Sequenced sample: PBMCs. CDR3 bases: TGTGCCAGCAGCTTAAAAAAATCGAGGGACTACGAGCAGTACTTC. Protein: CASSLKKSRDYEQYF.